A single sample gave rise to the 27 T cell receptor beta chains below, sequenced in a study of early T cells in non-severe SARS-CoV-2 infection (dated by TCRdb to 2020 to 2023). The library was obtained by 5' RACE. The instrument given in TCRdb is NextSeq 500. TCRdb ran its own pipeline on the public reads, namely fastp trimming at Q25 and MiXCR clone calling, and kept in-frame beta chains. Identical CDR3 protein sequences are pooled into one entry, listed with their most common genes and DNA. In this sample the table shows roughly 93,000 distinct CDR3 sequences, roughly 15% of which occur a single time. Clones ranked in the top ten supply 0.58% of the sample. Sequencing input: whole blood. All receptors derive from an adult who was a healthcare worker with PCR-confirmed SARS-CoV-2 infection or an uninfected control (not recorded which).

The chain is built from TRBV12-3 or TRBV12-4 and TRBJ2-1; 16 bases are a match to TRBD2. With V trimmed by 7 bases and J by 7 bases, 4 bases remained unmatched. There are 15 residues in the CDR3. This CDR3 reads CASNPGLAGGNEQFF. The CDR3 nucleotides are TGTGCCAGCAACCCGGGACTAGCGGGGGGGAATGAGCAGTTCTTC.

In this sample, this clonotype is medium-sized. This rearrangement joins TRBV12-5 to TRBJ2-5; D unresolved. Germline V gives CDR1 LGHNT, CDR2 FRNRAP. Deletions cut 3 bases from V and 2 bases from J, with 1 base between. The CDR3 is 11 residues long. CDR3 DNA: TGTGCTAGTGGTTTACAAGAGACCCAGTACTTC. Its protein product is CASGLQETQYF.

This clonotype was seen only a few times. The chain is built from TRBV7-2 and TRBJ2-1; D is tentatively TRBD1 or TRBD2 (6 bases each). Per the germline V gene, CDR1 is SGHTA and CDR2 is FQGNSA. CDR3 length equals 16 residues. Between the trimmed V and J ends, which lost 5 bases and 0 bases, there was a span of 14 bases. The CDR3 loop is CASSTGARSSYNEQFF. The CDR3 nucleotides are TGTGCCAGCAGCACGGGGGCCCGGAGCTCCTACAATGAGCAGTTCTTC.

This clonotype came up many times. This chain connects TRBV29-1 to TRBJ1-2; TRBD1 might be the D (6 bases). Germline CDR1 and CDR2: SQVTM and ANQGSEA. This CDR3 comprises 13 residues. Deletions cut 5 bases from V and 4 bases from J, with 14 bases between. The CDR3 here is CSVRGGVLYGYTF. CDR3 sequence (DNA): TGCAGCGTTAGGGGGGGAGTCCTCTATGGCTACACCTTC.

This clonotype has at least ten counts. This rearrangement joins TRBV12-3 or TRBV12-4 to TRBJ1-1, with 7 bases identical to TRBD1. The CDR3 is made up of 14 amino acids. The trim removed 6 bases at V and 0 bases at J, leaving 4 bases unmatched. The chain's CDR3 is CASRLTGMNTEAFF. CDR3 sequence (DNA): TGTGCCAGCAGATTGACAGGGATGAACACTGAAGCTTTCTTT.

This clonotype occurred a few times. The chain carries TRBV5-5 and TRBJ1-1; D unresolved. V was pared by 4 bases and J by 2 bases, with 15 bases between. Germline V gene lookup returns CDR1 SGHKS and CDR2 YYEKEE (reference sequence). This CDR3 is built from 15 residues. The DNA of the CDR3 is TGTGCCAGCAGCGCCCAAGGAACCATAAACACTGAAGCTTTCTTT. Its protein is CASSAQGTINTEAFF.

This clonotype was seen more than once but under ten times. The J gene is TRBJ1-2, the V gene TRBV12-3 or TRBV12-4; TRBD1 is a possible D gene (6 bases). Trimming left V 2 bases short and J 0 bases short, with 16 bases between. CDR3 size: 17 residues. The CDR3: CASSLLILDRTNYGYTF. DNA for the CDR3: TGTGCCAGCAGTTTATTGATTCTTGACAGGACTAACTATGGCTACACCTTC.

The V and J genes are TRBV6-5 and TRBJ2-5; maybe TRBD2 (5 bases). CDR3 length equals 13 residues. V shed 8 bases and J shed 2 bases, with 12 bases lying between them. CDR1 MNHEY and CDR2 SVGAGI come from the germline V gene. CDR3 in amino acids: CASRGSVQETQYF. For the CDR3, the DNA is TGTGCCAGCCGCGGGTCAGTACAAGAGACCCAGTACTTC.

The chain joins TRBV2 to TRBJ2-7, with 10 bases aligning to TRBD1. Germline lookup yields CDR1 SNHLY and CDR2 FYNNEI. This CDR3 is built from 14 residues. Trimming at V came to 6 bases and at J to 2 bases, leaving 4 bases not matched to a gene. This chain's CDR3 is CASRGDRGPYEQYV. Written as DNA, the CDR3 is TGTGCCAGCAGGGGGGACAGGGGACCCTACGAGCAGTACGTC.

The CDR3 protein is CATSDTGQNSPLHF. In DNA form, the CDR3 reads TGTGCCACCAGTGATACGGGCCAGAATTCACCCCTCCACTTT. The V and J genes are TRBV24-1 and TRBJ1-6, with D uncertain. V lost 3 bases and J lost 7, with 9 bases in between. This CDR3 is built from 14 residues. Germline lookup yields CDR1 KGHDR and CDR2 SFDVKD.

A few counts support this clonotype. The CDR3 bases are TGTGCCAGCAGCCCCGGGCCTCCCTACGAGCAGTACGTC. Amino acid sequence: CASSPGPPYEQYV. The chain has TRBV11-2 and TRBJ2-7; D not certain. Germline CDR1 SGHAT, CDR2 FQNNGV. The CDR3 loop spans 13 amino acids. V lost 5 bases, J lost 2 bases, and 10 bases lay in between.

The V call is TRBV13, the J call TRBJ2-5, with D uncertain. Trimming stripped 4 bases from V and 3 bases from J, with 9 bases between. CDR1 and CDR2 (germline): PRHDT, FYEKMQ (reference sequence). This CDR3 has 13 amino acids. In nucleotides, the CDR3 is TGTGCCAGCAGCTCATCCCTGGAAGAGACCCAGTACTTC. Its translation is CASSSSLEETQYF. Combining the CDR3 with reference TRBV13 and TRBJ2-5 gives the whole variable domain AAGVIQSPRHLIKEKRETATLKCYPIPRHDTVYWYQQGPGQDPQFLISFYEKMQSDKGSIPDRFSAQQFSDYHSELNMSSLELGDSALYFCASSSSLEETQYFGPGTRLLVL.

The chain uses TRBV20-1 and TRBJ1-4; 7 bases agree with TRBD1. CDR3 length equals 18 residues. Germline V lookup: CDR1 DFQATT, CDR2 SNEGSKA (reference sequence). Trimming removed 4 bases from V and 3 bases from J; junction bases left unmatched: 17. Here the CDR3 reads CSAMNTRTQGRANEKLFF. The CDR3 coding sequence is TGCAGTGCTATGAACACCAGAACACAGGGGAGGGCTAATGAAAAACTGTTTTTT.

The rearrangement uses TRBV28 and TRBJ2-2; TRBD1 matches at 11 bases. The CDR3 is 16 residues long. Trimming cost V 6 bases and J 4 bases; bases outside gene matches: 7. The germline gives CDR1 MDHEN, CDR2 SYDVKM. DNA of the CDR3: TGTGCCAGCAGGTCCGGGACAGGGGGATTCACCGGGGAGCTGTTTTTT. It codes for CASRSGTGGFTGELFF.

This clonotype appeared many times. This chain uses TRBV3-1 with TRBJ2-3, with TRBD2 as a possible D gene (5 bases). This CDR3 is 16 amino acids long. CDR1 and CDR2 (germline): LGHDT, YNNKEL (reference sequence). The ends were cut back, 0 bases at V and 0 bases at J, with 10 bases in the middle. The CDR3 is CASSQDQRSSTDTQYF. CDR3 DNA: TGTGCCAGCAGCCAAGATCAGCGGTCAAGCACAGATACGCAGTATTTT.

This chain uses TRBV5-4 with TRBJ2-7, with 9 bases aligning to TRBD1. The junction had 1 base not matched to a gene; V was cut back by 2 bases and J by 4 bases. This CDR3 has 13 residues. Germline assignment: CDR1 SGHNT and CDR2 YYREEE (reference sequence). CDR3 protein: CASSLQGAYEQYV. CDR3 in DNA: TGTGCCAGCAGCTTACAGGGGGCTTACGAGCAGTACGTC.

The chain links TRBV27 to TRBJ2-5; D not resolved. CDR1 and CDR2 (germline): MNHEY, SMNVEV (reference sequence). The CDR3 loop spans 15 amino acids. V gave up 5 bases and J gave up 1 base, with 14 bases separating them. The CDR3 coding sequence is TGTGCCAGCAGTGGATACGGGTCGTCCCAAGAGACCCAGTACTTC. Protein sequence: CASSGYGSSQETQYF.

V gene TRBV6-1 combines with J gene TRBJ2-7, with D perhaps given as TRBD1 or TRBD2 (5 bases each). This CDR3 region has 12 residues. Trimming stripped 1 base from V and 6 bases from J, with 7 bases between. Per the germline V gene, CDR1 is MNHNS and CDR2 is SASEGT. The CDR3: CASSEGGVEQYV. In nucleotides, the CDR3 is TGTGCCAGCAGTGAAGGAGGGGTCGAGCAGTACGTC.

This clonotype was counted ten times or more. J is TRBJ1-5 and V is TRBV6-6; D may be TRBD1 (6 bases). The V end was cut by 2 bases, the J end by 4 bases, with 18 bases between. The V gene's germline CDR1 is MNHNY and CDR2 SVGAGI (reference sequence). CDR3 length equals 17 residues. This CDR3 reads CASSYISLDRNNQPQHF. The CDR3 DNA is TGTGCCAGCAGTTACATTTCCTTGGACAGAAATAATCAGCCCCAGCATTTT.

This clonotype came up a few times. CDR3 coding DNA: TGTGCCAGCTCACCACCGCTTAAGGCTACCTACAATGAGCAGTTCTTC. Residues: CASSPPLKATYNEQFF. This sequence joins TRBV18 and TRBJ2-1, with D uncertain. Trimming shortened V by 0 bases and J by 2 bases, and 11 bases separated the two germline ends. Germline CDR1 and CDR2: KGHSH and LQKENI. This CDR3 has 16 amino acids. Variable domain in full (rest from reference TRBV18 and TRBJ2-1): NAGVMQNPRHLVRRRGQEARLRCSPMKGHSHVYWYRQLPEEGLKFMVYLQKENIIDESGMPKERFSAEFPKEGPSILRIQQVVRGDSAAYFCASSPPLKATYNEQFFGPGTRLTVL.

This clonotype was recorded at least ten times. CDR3 residues: CSVRTDMNTEAFF. CDR3 sequence (DNA): TGCAGCGTTCGAACAGACATGAACACTGAAGCTTTCTTT. The chain combines TRBV29-1 with TRBJ1-1; D uncertain. V dropped 5 bases and J dropped 0 bases, with 10 bases sitting between them. The length of the CDR3 is 13 residues. Germline V CDR1 and CDR2: SQVTM, ANQGSEA. Supplemented by reference TRBV29-1 and TRBJ1-1, the full variable domain reads SAVISQKPSRDICQRGTSLTIQCQVDSQVTMMFWYRQQPGQSLTLIATANQGSEATYESGFVIDKFPISRPNLTFSTLTVSNMSPEDSSIYLCSVRTDMNTEAFFGQGTRLTVV.

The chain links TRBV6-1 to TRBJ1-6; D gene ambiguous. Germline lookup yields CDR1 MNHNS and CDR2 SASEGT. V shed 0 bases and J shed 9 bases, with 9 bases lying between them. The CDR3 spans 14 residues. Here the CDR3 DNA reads TGTGCCAGCAGTGAAGCGGTGGACGGTTCACCCCTCCACTTT. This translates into CASSEAVDGSPLHF.

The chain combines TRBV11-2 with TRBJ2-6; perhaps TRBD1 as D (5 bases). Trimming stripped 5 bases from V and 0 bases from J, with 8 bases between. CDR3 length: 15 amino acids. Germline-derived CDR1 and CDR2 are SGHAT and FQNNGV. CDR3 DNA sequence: TGTGCCAGCAGCGGCGACAGCTCTGGGGCCAACGTCCTGACTTTC. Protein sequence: CASSGDSSGANVLTF.

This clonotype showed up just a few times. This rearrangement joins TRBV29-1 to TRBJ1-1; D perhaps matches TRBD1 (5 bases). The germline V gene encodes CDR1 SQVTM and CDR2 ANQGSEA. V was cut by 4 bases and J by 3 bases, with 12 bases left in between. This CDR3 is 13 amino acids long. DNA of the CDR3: TGCAGCGTTGGTTTCGGGGGTCACACTGAAGCTTTCTTT. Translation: CSVGFGGHTEAFF.

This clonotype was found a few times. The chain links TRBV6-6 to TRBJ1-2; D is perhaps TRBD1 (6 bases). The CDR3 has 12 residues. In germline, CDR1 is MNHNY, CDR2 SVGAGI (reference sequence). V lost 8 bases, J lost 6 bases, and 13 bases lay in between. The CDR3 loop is CASGRGANGYTF. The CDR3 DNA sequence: TGTGCCAGCGGTAGGGGGGCGAATGGCTACACCTTC.

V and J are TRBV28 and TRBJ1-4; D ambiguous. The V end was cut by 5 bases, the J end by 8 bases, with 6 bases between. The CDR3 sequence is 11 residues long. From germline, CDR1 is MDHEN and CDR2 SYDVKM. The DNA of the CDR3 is TGTGCCAGCAGTAGGAGGGAAAAACTGTTTTTT. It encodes CASSRREKLFF.

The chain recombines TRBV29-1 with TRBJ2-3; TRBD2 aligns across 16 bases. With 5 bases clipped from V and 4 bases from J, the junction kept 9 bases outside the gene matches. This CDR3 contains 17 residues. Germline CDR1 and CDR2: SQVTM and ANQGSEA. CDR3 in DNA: TGCAGCGTTACGGGACTAGCGGGGGGGCCTGGCCCAGATACGCAGTATTTT. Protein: CSVTGLAGGPGPDTQYF.